These 22 T cell receptor beta chains originate from one sample sequenced in a study of blood T cell repertoires in COVID-19. Sequencing was performed with immunoSEQ multiplex PCR; in TCRdb, only in-frame clones are kept and a portion is missing. This sample has roughly 430,000 clones, with 70% to 90% found just once. Sequencing used PBMCs or T cells enriched from blood (not recorded which). These receptors all stem from a woman aged 18-35 years who had been exposed to COVID-19.

The chain is built from TRBV3-1 (or the pseudogene TRBV3-2) and TRBJ2-1; 8 bases agree with TRBD1. The germline CDR1 and CDR2 sequences are LGHDT and YNNKEL (reference sequence). CDR3 length: 14 residues. V gave up 2 bases and J gave up 9 bases; unmatched junction bases: 6. The CDR3 DNA reads as TGTGCCAGCAGCCAATCGCCAGGGGGCAGTGAGCAGTTCTTC. It codes for CASSQSPGGSEQFF.

This chain joins TRBV28 and TRBJ1-6, with D hard to call. V was trimmed by 2 bases and J by 4 bases, leaving 12 bases between them. The CDR3 has 16 amino acids. The germline V gene encodes CDR1 MDHEN and CDR2 SYDVKM. The CDR3 is CASSLGQLTYNSPLHF. CDR3 in DNA: TGTGCCAGCAGTTTAGGGCAGCTAACTTATAATTCACCCCTCCACTTT.

This chain uses TRBV7-2 with TRBJ2-7; 16 bases match TRBD2. The CDR3 has 15 amino acids. V shed 5 bases, J shed 12 bases, and the junction held 10 bases outside the gene matches. Germline loops: CDR1 SGHTA, CDR2 FQGNSA. This chain's CDR3 is CASSPTGLAGGPPYF. Written as DNA, the CDR3 is TGTGCCAGCAGCCCCACGGGACTAGCGGGAGGGCCTCCGTACTTC.

V and J are TRBV6-4 and TRBJ2-1, with D perhaps matching TRBD2 (7 bases). V was shortened by 4 bases and J by 5 bases, with 12 bases between the two germline ends. Germline loops: CDR1 MRHNA, CDR2 SNTAGT. This CDR3 has 14 residues. Here the CDR3 DNA reads TGTGCCAGCAGTGGGTCCGGGGGGCACAATGAGCAGTTCTTC. Translation gives CASSGSGGHNEQFF.

V gene TRBV6-5 combines with J gene TRBJ1-2; no definite D call. Trimming took off 6 bases at V and 8 bases at J, with 19 bases between the two ends. Germline V gene lookup returns CDR1 MNHEY and CDR2 SVGAGI. The CDR3 consists of 14 residues. For the CDR3, the DNA is TGTGCCAGCAGCCTCCCATCAGTAGAGGGCGGCTACACCTTC. Protein product: CASSLPSVEGGYTF.

The chain carries TRBV5-6 and TRBJ2-7; D gene uncertain. V was shortened by 1 base and J by 5 bases, with 19 bases between the two germline ends. Germline V gives CDR1 SGHDT, CDR2 YYEEEE. The CDR3 sequence is 16 residues long. CDR3 amino acids: CASSLLISGLENEQYF. The CDR3 nucleotides are TGTGCCAGCAGCTTGCTAATTTCAGGTCTTGAGAACGAGCAGTACTTC.

The chain is built from TRBV9 and TRBJ2-7; no definite D call. CDR3 length: 13 residues. V was trimmed by 0 bases and J by 3 bases, leaving 7 bases between them. In germline, CDR1 is SGDLS, CDR2 YYNGEE. CDR3 coding DNA: TGTGCCAGCAGCGTAGGCAGGAACTACGAGCAGTACTTC. Translating gives CASSVGRNYEQYF.

The chain has TRBV27 and TRBJ2-7; a possible D gene is TRBD1 (6 bases). The CDR3 extends over 11 amino acids. Trimming took 3 bases from V and 8 from J, leaving 8 bases between them. Germline CDR1 and CDR2: MNHEY and SMNVEV (reference sequence). DNA of the CDR3: TGTGCCAGCAGTTTCAGGGGAAAGCAGTACTTC. It translates to CASSFRGKQYF.

The chain has TRBV5-1 and TRBJ2-7; TRBD1 aligns across 9 bases. This CDR3 contains 14 residues. The J segment lost 2 bases and the V segment lost 5 bases, leaving 5 bases of the junction unmatched. Germline CDR1 and CDR2: SGHRS and YFSETQ. CDR3 DNA: TGCGCCAGCAGTTCCGGGACAGGGCCCTACGAGCAGTACTTC. Protein: CASSSGTGPYEQYF.

The chain combines TRBV19 with TRBJ1-5, with 7 bases matching TRBD1. Germline loops: CDR1 LNHDA, CDR2 SQIVND (reference sequence). With V trimmed by 9 bases and J by 6 bases, 17 bases remained unmatched. The CDR3 length is 16 residues. The CDR3 sequence is CASHYSTGAIIQPQHF. The DNA for the CDR3 is TGTGCCAGCCATTACTCCACAGGGGCGATTATTCAGCCCCAGCATTTT.

The chain couples TRBV5-1 to TRBJ2-3; no firm D call. The CDR3 spans 12 residues. Trimming pared 0 bases from V and 6 bases from J, leaving 5 bases between. Germline CDR1 SGHRS, CDR2 YFSETQ. The CDR3 protein is CASSLGQDTQYF. CDR3 nucleotides: TGCGCCAGCAGCTTGGGTCAGGATACGCAGTATTTT.

This clone was recorded a few times. The rearrangement links TRBV5-5 to TRBJ1-2; no definite D call. The CDR3 has 12 amino acids. Germline CDR1 reads SGHKS; CDR2 reads YYEKEE (reference sequence). Trimming removed 0 bases at V and 8 bases at J, with 8 bases between. In nucleotides, the CDR3 is TGTGCCAGCAGCTTGGTAGATCGGGGCTACACCTTC. Its protein is CASSLVDRGYTF.

This clone was counted only a few times. The chain joins TRBV19 to TRBJ1-1; 9 positions agree with TRBD1. V gave up 8 bases and J gave up 3 bases; unmatched junction bases: 13. This CDR3 has 16 amino acids. The germline CDR1 and CDR2 sequences are LNHDA and SQIVND (reference sequence). This CDR3 reads CASLNSGTGLHTEAFF. In DNA form, the CDR3 reads TGTGCCAGTTTAAATAGCGGGACAGGGCTTCACACTGAAGCTTTCTTT. The entire variable domain, with the rest obtained from reference TRBV19 and TRBJ1-1, is as follows: DGGITQSPKYLFRKEGQNVTLSCEQNLNHDAMYWYRQDPGQGLRLIYYSQIVNDFQKGDIAEGYSVSREKKESFPLTVTSAQKNPTAFYLCASLNSGTGLHTEAFFGQGTRLTVV.

The chain links TRBV7-9 to TRBJ2-7; 8 bases are a match to TRBD2. The CDR3 length is 15 residues. The V gene's germline CDR1 is SEHNR and CDR2 FQNEAQ (reference sequence). J lost 3 bases, V lost 5 bases, and 9 bases had no gene match. CDR3 nucleotides: TGTGCCAGCAGCCCCGCTAGCGGGCCTTTCTACGAGCAGTACTTC. This encodes CASSPASGPFYEQYF.

This chain links TRBV25-1 with TRBJ2-1, with D perhaps TRBD1 (5 bases). The CDR3 is 15 amino acids. Germline V gene sequence: CDR1 MGHDK, CDR2 SYGVNS. Trimming left V 0 bases short and J 7 bases short, with 13 bases between. The DNA of the CDR3 is TGTGCCAGCAGTGAATACAGCGCAGGGCCGAATGAGCAGTTCTTC. This encodes CASSEYSAGPNEQFF.

This clone was counted a few times. This chain joins TRBV5-1 and TRBJ1-1; no firm D call. The germline V gene encodes CDR1 SGHRS and CDR2 YFSETQ. The CDR3 spans 15 residues. The germline V and J ends were trimmed by 5 bases and 0 bases, with 14 bases remaining between them. The DNA for the CDR3 is TGCGCCAGCAGACCTATCACAGACATGAACACTGAAGCTTTCTTT. Protein: CASRPITDMNTEAFF.

This clone was seen once. The V gene is TRBV19, the J gene TRBJ1-5, with a possible D match to TRBD1 (5 bases). Trimming cost V 3 bases and J 7 bases, with 16 bases left between them. Germline CDR1 and CDR2: LNHDA and SQIVND (reference sequence). The CDR3 has 15 residues. CDR3 region: CASSIRGDGQQPQHF. The DNA for the CDR3 is TGTGCCAGTAGTATCCGCGGGGACGGCCAACAGCCCCAGCATTTT.

The chain uses TRBV7-6 and TRBJ2-7, with 9 positions matching TRBD1. Per the germline V gene, CDR1 is SGHVS and CDR2 is FNYEAQ. The CDR3 extends over 18 amino acids. V was pared by 4 bases and J by 0 bases, with 13 bases of the junction left unmatched. DNA of the CDR3: TGTGCCAGCAGCTCCCAAGCCTTAAGGACAGGGGACTCCTACGAGCAGTACTTC. This translates into CASSSQALRTGDSYEQYF.

The chain employs TRBV9 and TRBJ2-3; 15 bases match TRBD2. The CDR3 has 16 residues. The germline V gene encodes CDR1 SGDLS and CDR2 YYNGEE. With V trimmed by 4 bases and J by 4 bases, 4 bases remained unmatched. The CDR3, as DNA: TGTGCCAGCAGCCGGACTAGCGGGGGGGCTCCAGATACGCAGTATTTT. This translates into CASSRTSGGAPDTQYF.

The chain combines TRBV30 with TRBJ2-1; D is unclear. The CDR3 is 12 residues long. V was trimmed by 3 bases and J by 3 bases, leaving 6 bases between them. Germline loops: CDR1 GTSNPN, CDR2 SVGIG (reference sequence). The CDR3 nucleotides read TGTGCCTGGAGGGGCATCTACAATGAGCAGTTCTTC. This gives the protein CAWRGIYNEQFF.

The chain is built from TRBV30 and TRBJ1-4; 7 bases are a match to TRBD1. Germline V gene data show CDR1 as GTSNPN and CDR2 as SVGIG (reference sequence). This CDR3 has 14 amino acids. V trimming: 4 bases; J trimming: 4 bases; junction bases outside the gene matches: 6. The CDR3 loop reads CAWTAGTDNEKLFF. The CDR3 bases are TGTGCCTGGACCGCCGGGACAGATAATGAAAAACTGTTTTTT.

This sequence joins TRBV18 and TRBJ1-1; D call uncertain. CDR1 is KGHSH and CDR2 is LQKENI in the germline V gene. The CDR3 totals 13 residues. V was clipped by 3 bases and J by 1 base, with 6 bases between them. CDR3 DNA sequence: TGTGCCAGCTCACCGACTAAGAACACTGAAGCTTTCTTT. Its protein product is CASSPTKNTEAFF. The variable domain in full, with the rest retrieved from reference TRBV18 and TRBJ1-1, is NAGVMQNPRHLVRRRGQEARLRCSPMKGHSHVYWYRQLPEEGLKFMVYLQKENIIDESGMPKERFSAEFPKEGPSILRIQQVVRGDSAAYFCASSPTKNTEAFFGQGTRLTVV.